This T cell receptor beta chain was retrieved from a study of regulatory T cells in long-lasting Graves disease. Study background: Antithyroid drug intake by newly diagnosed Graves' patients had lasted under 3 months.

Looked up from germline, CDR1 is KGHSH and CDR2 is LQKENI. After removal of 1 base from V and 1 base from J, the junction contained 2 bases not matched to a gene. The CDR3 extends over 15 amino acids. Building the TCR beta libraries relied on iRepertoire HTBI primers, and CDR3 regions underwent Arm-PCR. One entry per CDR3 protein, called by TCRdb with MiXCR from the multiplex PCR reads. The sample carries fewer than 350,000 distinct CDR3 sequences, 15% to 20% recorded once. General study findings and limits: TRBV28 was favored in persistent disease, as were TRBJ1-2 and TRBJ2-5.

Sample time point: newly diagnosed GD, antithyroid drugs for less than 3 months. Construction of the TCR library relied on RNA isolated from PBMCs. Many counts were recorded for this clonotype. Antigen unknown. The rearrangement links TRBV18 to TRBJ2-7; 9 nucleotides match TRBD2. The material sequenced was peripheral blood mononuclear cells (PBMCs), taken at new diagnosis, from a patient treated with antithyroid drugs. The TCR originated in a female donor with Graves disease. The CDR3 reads CASSPRLAESYEQYF. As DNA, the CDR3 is TGTGCCAGCTCACCACGACTAGCGGAGTCCTACGAGCAGTACTTC.